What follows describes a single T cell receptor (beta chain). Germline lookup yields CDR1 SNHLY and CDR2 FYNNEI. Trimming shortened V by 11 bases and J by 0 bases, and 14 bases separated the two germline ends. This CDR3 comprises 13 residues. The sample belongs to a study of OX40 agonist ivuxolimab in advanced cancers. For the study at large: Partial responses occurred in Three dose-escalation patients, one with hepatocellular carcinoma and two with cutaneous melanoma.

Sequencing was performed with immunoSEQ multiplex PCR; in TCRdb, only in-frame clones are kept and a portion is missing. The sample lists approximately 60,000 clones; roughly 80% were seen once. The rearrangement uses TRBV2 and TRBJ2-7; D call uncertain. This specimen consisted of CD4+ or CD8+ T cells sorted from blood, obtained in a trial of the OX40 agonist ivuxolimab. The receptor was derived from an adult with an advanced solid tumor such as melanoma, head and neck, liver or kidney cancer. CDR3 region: CAGRSTYSYEQYF. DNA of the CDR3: TGTGCCGGACGGTCAACTTACTCCTACGAGCAGTACTTC.